Listed below are T cell receptor beta chains from one sample, sequenced in a study of cytomegalovirus exposure and HLA in healthy donors. Libraries were prepared by immunoSEQ multiplex PCR; TCRdb keeps only in-frame clonotypes and omits some of them. The sample shows some 150,000 clones, roughly 84% of them seen only once. Specimen: PBMCs. These receptor sequences come from a woman between 18 and 30 years old in good health and CMV-seronegative. Both conserved end residues are part of each CDR3. D genes are given only for firm matches. Expanded clones get a size class; other rows say once, few or many, or leave the size out.

clone size: .; D gene: TRBD1; V gene: TRBV16; J gene: TRBJ2-7; CDR3 DNA: TGTGCCAGCAGCCAAGGACAGGGTATTCGTTACGAGCAGTACTTC; CDR3 protein: CASSQGQGIRYEQYF
clone size: .; D gene: .; V gene: TRBV5-1; J gene: TRBJ2-3; CDR3 DNA: TGCGCCAGCAGCTACACCTCTCGGGGGGATACGCAGTATTTT; CDR3 protein: CASSYTSRGDTQYF
clone size: .; D gene: .; V gene: TRBV28; J gene: TRBJ2-3; CDR3 DNA: TGTGCCAGCAATAATCCCCCTTGGCGTAGCATGCTAGATACGCAGTATTTT; CDR3 protein: CASNNPPWRSMLDTQYF
clone size: .; D gene: .; V gene: TRBV6-4; J gene: TRBJ1-2; CDR3 DNA: TGTGCCAGCAGCGCCGGGATTAACTATGGCTACACCTTC; CDR3 protein: CASSAGINYGYTF
clone size: few; D gene: .; V gene: TRBV5-1; J gene: TRBJ2-2; CDR3 DNA: TGCGCCAGCAGCTTCTTAACAGGGAAGAACACCGGGGAGCTGTTTTTT; CDR3 protein: CASSFLTGKNTGELFF
clone size: .; D gene: TRBD1; V gene: TRBV27; J gene: TRBJ2-6; CDR3 DNA: TGTGCCAGCAGTCCCTACAGGGGGAGGCGGTCTGGGGCCAACGTCCTGACTTTC; CDR3 protein: CASSPYRGRRSGANVLTF
clone size: once; D gene: .; V gene: TRBV7-3; J gene: TRBJ1-6; CDR3 DNA: TGTGCCAGCAGCTTAAGGTACACCGATAATTCACCCCTCCACTTT; CDR3 protein: CASSLRYTDNSPLHF
clone size: .; D gene: TRBD1; V gene: TRBV9; J gene: TRBJ2-1; CDR3 DNA: TGTGCCAGCAGCGTAATTGACAGGGGGCATAGTGAGCAGTTCTTC; CDR3 protein: CASSVIDRGHSEQFF
clone size: .; D gene: .; V gene: TRBV7-8; J gene: TRBJ2-3; CDR3 DNA: TGTGCCAGCAGCTTAGGGGTCCTAGCGACATTT; CDR3 protein: CASSLGVLATF
clone size: .; D gene: TRBD1; V gene: TRBV19; J gene: TRBJ1-1; CDR3 DNA: TGTGCCAGTAGAATCTCAGGGGGTACGACTGAAGCTTTCTTT; CDR3 protein: CASRISGGTTEAFF
clone size: .; D gene: TRBD1; V gene: TRBV7-9; J gene: TRBJ1-3; CDR3 DNA: TGTTCCAGCAGCTTAGCGCGGACAGGTTCGAACACCATATATTTT; CDR3 protein: CSSSLARTGSNTIYF
clone size: .; D gene: TRBD1; V gene: TRBV7-8; J gene: TRBJ1-4; CDR3 DNA: TGTGCCAGCAGCTTGGGACAGGGGTTTAATGAAAAACTGTTTTTT; CDR3 protein: CASSLGQGFNEKLFF
clone size: .; D gene: TRBD2; V gene: TRBV6-1; J gene: TRBJ2-3; CDR3 DNA: TGTGCCATCAGAGGGCCGGGGGGACCAGATACGCAGTATTTT; CDR3 protein: CAIRGPGGPDTQYF
clone size: .; D gene: TRBD1; V gene: TRBV2; J gene: TRBJ1-3; CDR3 DNA: TGTGCCAGCAGACGACAGGGTAGCTCTGGAAACACCATATATTTT; CDR3 protein: CASRRQGSSGNTIYF
clone size: once; D gene: TRBD1; V gene: TRBV18; J gene: TRBJ1-1; CDR3 DNA: TGTGCCAGCTCACCTCTCGGACAGGCTTTGTCTGAAGCTTTCTTT; CDR3 protein: CASSPLGQALSEAFF
clone size: medium-sized; D gene: .; V gene: TRBV11-2; J gene: TRBJ1-3; CDR3 DNA: TGTGCCAGCAGGGTACAGGGACGAAGCTCTGGAAACACCATATATTTT; CDR3 protein: CASRVQGRSSGNTIYF
clone size: once; D gene: .; V gene: TRBV6-1; J gene: TRBJ2-2; CDR3 DNA: TGTGCCAGCAGTCAGCCGGGCGGGGAGCTGTTTTTT; CDR3 protein: CASSQPGGELFF
clone size: .; D gene: .; V gene: TRBV4-2; J gene: TRBJ2-3; CDR3 DNA: TGTGCCAGCAGCCAAGATAAGGTAGCTTCAGATACGCAGTATTTT; CDR3 protein: CASSQDKVASDTQYF
clone size: .; D gene: .; V gene: TRBV30; J gene: TRBJ1-5; CDR3 DNA: TGTGCCTGGACCGTACGCGGTGCCCCCCTTCAGCCCCAGCATTTT; CDR3 protein: CAWTVRGAPLQPQHF
clone size: .; D gene: .; V gene: TRBV11-2; J gene: TRBJ1-1; CDR3 DNA: TGTGCCAGCAGCTTAGGTGTGTTCGGGAACACTGAAGCTTTCTTT; CDR3 protein: CASSLGVFGNTEAFF
clone size: .; D gene: TRBD1; V gene: TRBV27; J gene: TRBJ1-6; CDR3 DNA: TGTGCCAGCAGTTTAGACCGGACAGGGGGTTTGGTACGGAATTCACCCCTCCACTTT; CDR3 protein: CASSLDRTGGLVRNSPLHF
clone size: .; D gene: .; V gene: TRBV2; J gene: TRBJ2-6; CDR3 DNA: TGTGCCAGCAGTGAGGTTGGGAGCTCTGGGGCCAACGTCCTGACTTTC; CDR3 protein: CASSEVGSSGANVLTF
clone size: once; D gene: TRBD1; V gene: TRBV7-9; J gene: TRBJ1-2; CDR3 DNA: TGTGCCAGCAGCTCAGAGGGACAGGGTTATGGCTACACCTTC; CDR3 protein: CASSSEGQGYGYTF
clone size: .; D gene: .; V gene: TRBV30; J gene: TRBJ1-4; CDR3 DNA: TGTGCCTGGATTCAGACAGAGGCAACTAATGAAAAACTGTTTTTT; CDR3 protein: CAWIQTEATNEKLFF
clone size: .; D gene: TRBD1; V gene: TRBV15; J gene: TRBJ2-2; CDR3 DNA: TGTGCCACCAGCAGAGGCAGGGGGCGCGACACCGGGGAGCTGTTTTTT; CDR3 protein: CATSRGRGRDTGELFF
clone size: .; D gene: TRBD1; V gene: TRBV27; J gene: TRBJ2-3; CDR3 DNA: TGTGCCAGCAGTAAGGACAGGGGCACAGATACGCAGTATTTT; CDR3 protein: CASSKDRGTDTQYF